Following are 14 T cell receptor beta chains from one sample sequenced in a study of blood T cell repertoires in COVID-19. Assay: immunoSEQ multiplex PCR; the TCRdb copy retains only in-frame clones and omits some. The sample contains approximately 140,000 clones, about four fifths of which appear only once. Sequenced input: peripheral blood. The source is a man aged 40-49 years with active or convalescent COVID-19.

V is TRBV21-1 and J is TRBJ2-1; the table's D call, TRBD1, has no DNA check behind it. TRBV21-1 is described as a pseudogene. The CDR3 is 13 residues long. CDR3 sequence: CASSRDNYNEQFF. DNA of the CDR3: TGTGCCAGCAGCAGGGACAACTACAATGAGCAGTTCTTC.

The gene calls are TRBV3-1 (or the pseudogene TRBV3-2) and TRBJ2-1; no clear D. The CDR3 runs 13 residues. Trimming took 3 bases from V and 5 from J, leaving 8 bases between them. Germline V gives CDR1 LGHDT, CDR2 YNNKEL (reference sequence). The CDR3 loop is CASSHPEDNEQFF. CDR3 nucleotide sequence: TGTGCCAGCAGCCACCCCGAGGACAATGAGCAGTTCTTC.

The V and J genes are TRBV6-5 and TRBJ1-1; 9 bases are shared with TRBD1. The CDR3 runs 16 residues. CDR1 is MNHEY, CDR2 SVGAGI, per germline. Trimming removed 3 bases from V and 4 bases from J; junction bases left unmatched: 9. The CDR3 DNA reads TGTGCCAGCAGTTATCGCGGACAGGGGATAGGCACTGAAGCTTTCTTT. It specifies CASSYRGQGIGTEAFF.

The DNA for the CDR3 is TGTGCCTGGAGTGTCGGGACAGGGGATCAGCCCCAGCATTTT. Translation: CAWSVGTGDQPQHF. This sequence joins TRBV30 and TRBJ1-5, with TRBD1 identical over 10 bases. This CDR3 has 14 amino acids. V trimming: 0 bases; J trimming: 5 bases; junction bases outside the gene matches: 1. Germline CDR1 is GTSNPN and CDR2 is SVGIG (reference sequence).

This clone was picked up one time. CDR3 sequence: CASSSGSEETQYF. In DNA form, the CDR3 reads TGTGCCAGCAGTTCCGGGTCCGAAGAGACCCAGTACTTC. V usage is TRBV6-5 and J usage is TRBJ2-5; D call uncertain. V was pared by 4 bases and J by 3 bases, with 9 bases between. Looked up from germline, CDR1 is MNHEY and CDR2 is SVGAGI. This CDR3 is 13 amino acids long.

The count of this clone is one. The J gene is TRBJ1-2, the V gene TRBV24-1; unclear D gene. Germline assignment: CDR1 KGHDR and CDR2 SFDVKD. The CDR3 has 14 amino acids. The germline V and J ends were trimmed by 0 bases and 7 bases, with 11 bases remaining between them. CDR3 amino acids: CATSDLFSEGGYTF. The CDR3 bases are TGTGCCACCAGTGATTTGTTCAGCGAAGGTGGCTACACCTTC.

V gene TRBV19 combines with J gene TRBJ2-5; 10 bases align to TRBD1. J gave up 3 bases and V 5 bases, and 6 bases lay outside the gene matches. The CDR3 has 15 amino acids. Germline lookup yields CDR1 LNHDA and CDR2 SQIVND (reference sequence). This CDR3 reads CASSLQTGGKETQYF. CDR3 nucleotide sequence: TGTGCCAGTAGTCTTCAGACAGGGGGCAAAGAGACCCAGTACTTC.

The genes are TRBV30 and TRBJ1-1; D perhaps matches TRBD1 (5 bases). This CDR3 is 15 amino acids long. From germline, CDR1 is GTSNPN and CDR2 SVGIG (reference sequence). V lost 5 bases and J lost 3, with 19 bases in between. Here the CDR3 reads CAWLMGGVRDTEAFF. Written as DNA, the CDR3 is TGTGCCTGGTTGATGGGGGGGGTCAGGGACACTGAAGCTTTCTTT.

The V call is TRBV30, the J call TRBJ1-6; D gene unclear. Germline assignment: CDR1 GTSNPN and CDR2 SVGIG (reference sequence). The CDR3 sequence is 15 residues long. Trimming removed 0 bases from V and 4 bases from J, with 10 bases in between. Here the CDR3 reads CAWSVRTAYNSPLHF. The DNA for the CDR3 is TGTGCCTGGAGTGTACGAACAGCTTATAATTCACCCCTCCACTTT.

Here the CDR3 reads CASSPGLNTDTQYF. The DNA for the CDR3 is TGTGCCAGCAGCCCGGGACTGAACACAGATACGCAGTATTTT. The chain uses TRBV7-9 and TRBJ2-3; D is possibly TRBD2 (6 bases). The V gene lost 5 bases and the J gene lost 2 bases, with 11 bases spanning the gap. Germline V CDR1 and CDR2: SEHNR, FQNEAQ (reference sequence). This CDR3 spans 14 amino acids.

The V and J genes are TRBV5-1 and TRBJ2-1; 12 nucleotides align to TRBD2. Germline V gene lookup returns CDR1 SGHRS and CDR2 YFSETQ. The V segment lost 4 bases and the J segment 7 bases; nucleotides outside the gene matches: 6. The CDR3 covers 15 residues. The DNA for the CDR3 is TGCGCCAGCAGCCAACGGACTAGCGGGGAGAATGAGCAGTTCTTC. Translating it yields CASSQRTSGENEQFF.

The chain employs TRBV5-1 and TRBJ2-3; D is unresolved. This CDR3 has 13 amino acids. Trimming removed 1 base from V and 2 bases from J, with 5 bases in between. Germline values: CDR1 SGHRS, CDR2 YFSETQ. This chain's CDR3 is CASSLPSTDTQYF. The CDR3 DNA sequence: TGCGCCAGCAGCTTGCCCTCCACAGATACGCAGTATTTT.

The chain recombines TRBV10-3 with TRBJ1-1, with D tentatively TRBD1 (5 bases). CDR3 length: 13 amino acids. V was shortened by 3 bases and J by 7 bases, with 12 bases between the two germline ends. Looked up from germline, CDR1 is ENHRY and CDR2 is SYGVKD. CDR3 nucleotides: TGTGCCATCAGTGACAGCAGGGTGGATGAAGCTTTCTTT. It codes for CAISDSRVDEAFF.

This chain uses TRBV4-3 with TRBJ2-5, with D hard to call. The CDR3 length is 14 residues. V was clipped by 6 bases and J by 9 bases, with 20 bases between them. Germline loops: CDR1 LGHNA, CDR2 YSLEER. The CDR3 nucleotides read TGCGCCAGCAGTTCCTCCCGACTGGTCGAGTCCCAGTACTTC. Translating it yields CASSSSRLVESQYF.